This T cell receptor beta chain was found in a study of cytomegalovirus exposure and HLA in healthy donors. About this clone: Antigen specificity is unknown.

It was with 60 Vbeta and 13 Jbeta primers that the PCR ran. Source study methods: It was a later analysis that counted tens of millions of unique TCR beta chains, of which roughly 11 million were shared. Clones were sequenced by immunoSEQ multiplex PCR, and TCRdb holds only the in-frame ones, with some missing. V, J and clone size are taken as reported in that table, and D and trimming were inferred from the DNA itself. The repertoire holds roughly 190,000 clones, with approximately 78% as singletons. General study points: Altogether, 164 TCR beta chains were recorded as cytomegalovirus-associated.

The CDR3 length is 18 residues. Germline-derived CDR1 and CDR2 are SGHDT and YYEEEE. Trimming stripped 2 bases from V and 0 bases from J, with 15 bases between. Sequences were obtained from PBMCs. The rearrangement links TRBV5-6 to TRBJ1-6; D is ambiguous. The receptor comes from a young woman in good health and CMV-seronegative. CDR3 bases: TGTGCCAGCAGCTTCGTACCGGGATACTACTCCTATAATTCACCCCTCCACTTT. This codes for CASSFVPGYYSYNSPLHF. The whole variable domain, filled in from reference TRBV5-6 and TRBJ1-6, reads DAGVTQSPTHLIKTRGQQVTLRCSPKSGHDTVSWYQQALGQGPQFIFQYYEEEERQRGNFPDRFSGHQFPNYSSELNVNALLLGDSALYLCASSFVPGYYSYNSPLHFGNGTRLTVT.